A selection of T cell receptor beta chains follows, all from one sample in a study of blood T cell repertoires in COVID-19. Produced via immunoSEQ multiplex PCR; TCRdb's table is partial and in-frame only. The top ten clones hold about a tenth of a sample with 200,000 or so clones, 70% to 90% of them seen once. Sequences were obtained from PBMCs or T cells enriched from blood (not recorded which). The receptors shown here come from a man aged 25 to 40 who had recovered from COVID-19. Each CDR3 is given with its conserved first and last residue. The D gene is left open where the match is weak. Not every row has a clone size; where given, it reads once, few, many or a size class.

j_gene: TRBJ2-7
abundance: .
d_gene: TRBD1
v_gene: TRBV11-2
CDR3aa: CASSDQRTGKIWF
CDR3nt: TGTGCCAGCAGCGACCAAAGGACAGGGAAAATCTGGTTC

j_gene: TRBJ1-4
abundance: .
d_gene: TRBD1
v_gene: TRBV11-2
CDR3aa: CASRRAGTGDEKLFF
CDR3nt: TGTGCCAGCAGACGAGCCGGGACAGGGGACGAAAAACTGTTTTTT

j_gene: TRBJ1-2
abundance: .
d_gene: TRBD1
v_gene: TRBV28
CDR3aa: CASSLTGDGYTF
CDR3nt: TGTGCCAGCAGTCTGACAGGGGATGGCTACACCTTC

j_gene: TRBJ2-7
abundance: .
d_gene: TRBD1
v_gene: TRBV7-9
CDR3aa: CASSLGQGLSYEQYF
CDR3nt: TGTGCCAGCAGCTTGGGACAGGGATTATCCTACGAGCAGTACTTC

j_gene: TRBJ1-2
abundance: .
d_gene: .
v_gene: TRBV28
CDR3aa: CASSPTPGLGYGYTF
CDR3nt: TGTGCCAGCAGCCCGACCCCAGGCCTGGGCTATGGCTACACCTTC

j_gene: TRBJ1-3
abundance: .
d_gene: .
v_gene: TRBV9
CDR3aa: CASSAHPREDTIYF
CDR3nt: TGTGCCAGCAGCGCCCACCCCCGGGAGGACACCATATATTTT

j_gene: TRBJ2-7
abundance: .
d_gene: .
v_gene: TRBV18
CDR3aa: CASSPPAVTYEQYF
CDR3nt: TGTGCCAGCTCACCACCGGCGGTCACCTACGAGCAGTACTTC

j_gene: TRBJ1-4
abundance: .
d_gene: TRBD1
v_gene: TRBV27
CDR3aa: CASSERTGFESSEKLFF
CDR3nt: TGTGCCAGCAGCGAACGGACAGGGTTTGAATCTAGTGAAAAACTGTTTTTT

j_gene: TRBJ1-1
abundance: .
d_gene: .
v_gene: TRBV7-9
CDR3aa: CASSKQGTYMNTEAFF
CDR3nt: TGTGCCAGCAGCAAACAGGGTACTTATATGAACACTGAAGCTTTCTTT

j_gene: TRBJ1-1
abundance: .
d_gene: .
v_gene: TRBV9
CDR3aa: CASSVGRRQDEAFF
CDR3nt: TGTGCCAGCAGCGTAGGACGTCGCCAGGATGAAGCTTTCTTT

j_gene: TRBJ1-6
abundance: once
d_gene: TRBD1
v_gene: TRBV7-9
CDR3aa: CASSTDRVVVPTPLHF
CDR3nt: TGTGCCAGCAGCACGGACAGGGTGGTTGTACCGACACCCCTCCACTTT

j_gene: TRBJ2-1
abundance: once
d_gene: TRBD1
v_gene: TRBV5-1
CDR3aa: CASSRDRVDEQFF
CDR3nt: TGCGCCAGCAGCAGGGACAGGGTCGATGAGCAGTTCTTC

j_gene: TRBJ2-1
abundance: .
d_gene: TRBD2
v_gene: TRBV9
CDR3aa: CASSVGLAGHNEQFF
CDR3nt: TGTGCCAGCAGCGTAGGCCTAGCGGGGCACAATGAGCAGTTCTTC

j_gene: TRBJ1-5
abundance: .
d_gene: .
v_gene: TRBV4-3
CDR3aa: CASSHERGSNQPQHF
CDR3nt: TGCGCCAGCAGCCACGAGAGGGGGAGCAATCAGCCCCAGCATTTT

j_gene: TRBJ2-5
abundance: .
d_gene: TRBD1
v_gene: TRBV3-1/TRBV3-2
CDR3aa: CASYYAGQVCWGETQYF
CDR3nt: TGTGCCAGTTATTACGCGGGACAGGTCTGTTGGGGAGAGACCCAGTACTTC

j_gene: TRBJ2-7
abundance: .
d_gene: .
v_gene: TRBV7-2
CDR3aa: CASSVTSSYEQYF
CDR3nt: TGTGCCAGCAGCGTTACGAGCTCCTACGAGCAGTACTTC

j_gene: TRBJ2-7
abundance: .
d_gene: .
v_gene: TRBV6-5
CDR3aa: CATNVDTSYEQYF
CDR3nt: TGTGCCACCAACGTCGACACTTCCTACGAGCAGTACTTC

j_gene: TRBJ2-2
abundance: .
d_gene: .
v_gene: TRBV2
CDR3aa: CASSFQGGELFF
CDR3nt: TGTGCCAGCAGTTTCCAGGGCGGGGAGCTGTTTTTT

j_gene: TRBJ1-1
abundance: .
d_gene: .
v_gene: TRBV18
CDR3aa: CATHDGRGTEAFF
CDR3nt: TGTGCCACCCACGATGGCAGGGGCACTGAAGCTTTCTTT

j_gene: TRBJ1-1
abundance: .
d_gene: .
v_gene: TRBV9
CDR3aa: CASSPHTRDTEAFF
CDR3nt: TGTGCCAGCAGCCCTCACACGCGGGACACTGAAGCTTTCTTT

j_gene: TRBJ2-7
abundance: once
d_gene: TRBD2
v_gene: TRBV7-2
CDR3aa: CASSNDLAAPVPYEQYF
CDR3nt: TGTGCCAGCAGCAACGACCTAGCGGCCCCAGTCCCCTACGAGCAGTACTTC

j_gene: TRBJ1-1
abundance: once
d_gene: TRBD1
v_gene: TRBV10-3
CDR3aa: CAISGQGLNTEAFF
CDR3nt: TGTGCCATCAGCGGACAGGGTTTGAACACTGAAGCTTTCTTT

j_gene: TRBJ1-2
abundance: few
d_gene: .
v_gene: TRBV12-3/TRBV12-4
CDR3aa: CASTYRDSVTF
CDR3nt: TGTGCCAGCACCTACAGGGATTCTGTCACCTTC

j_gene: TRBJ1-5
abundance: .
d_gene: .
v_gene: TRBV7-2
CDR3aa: CASSLDYGRADQPQHF
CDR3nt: TGTGCCAGCAGCTTAGATTACGGCAGGGCCGATCAGCCCCAGCATTTT

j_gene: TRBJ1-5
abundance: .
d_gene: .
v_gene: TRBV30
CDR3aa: CAWSFGLASNQPQHF
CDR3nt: TGTGCCTGGAGTTTCGGACTCGCTAGCAATCAGCCCCAGCATTTT

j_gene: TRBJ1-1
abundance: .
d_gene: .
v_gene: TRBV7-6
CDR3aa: CASSASTANTEAFF
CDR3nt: TGTGCCAGCAGCGCCTCGACAGCGAACACTGAAGCTTTCTTT

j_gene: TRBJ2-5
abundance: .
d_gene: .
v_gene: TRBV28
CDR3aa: CASRQGGGQETQYF
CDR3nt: TGTGCCAGCAGGCAAGGGGGGGGTCAAGAGACCCAGTACTTC

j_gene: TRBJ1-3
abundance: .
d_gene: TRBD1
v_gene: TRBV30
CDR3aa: CAWRDRGLFSTGNTIYF
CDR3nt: TGTGCCTGGAGGGACAGGGGGCTCTTTTCTACTGGAAACACCATATATTTT

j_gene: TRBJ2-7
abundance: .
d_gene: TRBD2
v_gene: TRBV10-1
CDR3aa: CASSDAGGRDEQYF
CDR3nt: TGCGCCAGCAGTGACGCGGGGGGACGGGACGAGCAGTACTTC

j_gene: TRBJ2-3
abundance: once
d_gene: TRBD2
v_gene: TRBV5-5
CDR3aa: CASSILVSGYTDTQYF
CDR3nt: TGTGCCAGCAGCATCCTGGTTAGCGGGTACACAGATACGCAGTATTTT

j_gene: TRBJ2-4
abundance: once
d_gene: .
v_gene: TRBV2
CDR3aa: CASMEREFRNIQYF
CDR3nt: TGTGCCAGCATGGAACGGGAATTTCGGAACATTCAGTACTTC

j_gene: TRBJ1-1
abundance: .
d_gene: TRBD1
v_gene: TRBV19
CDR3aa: CASREGGRATEAFF
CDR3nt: TGTGCCAGTAGAGAAGGGGGCCGGGCCACTGAAGCTTTCTTT

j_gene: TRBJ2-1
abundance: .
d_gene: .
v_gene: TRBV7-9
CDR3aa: CASSFVDEQFF
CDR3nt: TGTGCCAGCAGCTTTGTCGATGAGCAGTTCTTC

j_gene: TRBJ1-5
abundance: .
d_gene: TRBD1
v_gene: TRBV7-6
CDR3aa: CASSPDRAPYSNQPQHF
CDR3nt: TGTGCCAGCAGCCCAGACAGGGCCCCCTATAGCAATCAGCCCCAGCATTTT

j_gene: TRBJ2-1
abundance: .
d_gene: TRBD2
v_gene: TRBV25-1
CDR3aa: CASSDLAGAPYNEQFF
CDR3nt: TGTGCCAGCAGTGATTTAGCGGGAGCGCCCTACAATGAGCAGTTCTTC

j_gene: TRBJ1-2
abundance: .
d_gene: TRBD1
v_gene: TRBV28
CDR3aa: CASSHDRVRGYGYTF
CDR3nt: TGTGCCAGCAGCCATGACAGGGTCAGGGGCTATGGCTACACCTTC

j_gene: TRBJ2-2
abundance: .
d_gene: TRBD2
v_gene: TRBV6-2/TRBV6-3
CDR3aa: CASSGGRDSGELFF
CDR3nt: TGTGCCAGCAGTGGCGGGAGGGACAGCGGGGAGCTGTTTTTT

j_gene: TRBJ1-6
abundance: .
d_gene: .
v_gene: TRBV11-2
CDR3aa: CASSLFHGNSPLHF
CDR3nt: TGTGCCAGCAGCTTATTCCACGGGAATTCACCCCTCCACTTT

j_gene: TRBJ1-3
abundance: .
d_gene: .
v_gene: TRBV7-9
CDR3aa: CASSSPTGISGNTIYF
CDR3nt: TGTGCCAGCAGCTCACCCACAGGGATCTCTGGAAACACCATATATTTT

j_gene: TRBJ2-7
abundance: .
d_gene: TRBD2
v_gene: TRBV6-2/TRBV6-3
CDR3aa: CASSSEREGPYEQYF
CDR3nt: TGTGCCAGCAGTTCCGAGCGGGAGGGGCCCTACGAGCAGTACTTC

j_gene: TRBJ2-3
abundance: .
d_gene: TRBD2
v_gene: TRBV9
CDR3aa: CASSKRGGGDTQYF
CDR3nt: TGTGCCAGCAGCAAGCGGGGGGGAGGAGATACGCAGTATTTT

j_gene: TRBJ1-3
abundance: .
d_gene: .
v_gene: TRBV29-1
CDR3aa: CSVGTPGNTIYF
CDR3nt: TGCAGCGTTGGGACTCCTGGAAACACCATATATTTT

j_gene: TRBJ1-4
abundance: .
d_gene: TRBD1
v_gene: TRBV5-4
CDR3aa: CASSRDRGGEKLFF
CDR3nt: TGTGCCAGCAGCCGGGACAGGGGTGGCGAAAAACTGTTTTTT